The clone carrying this T cell receptor beta chain has a count of ten or more. It was RNA transcripts that yielded the amplified TCR beta CDR3 regions. The primer set for the first-round RT-PCR of the TCR CDR3 was HTBI. TCRdb reanalysed the multiplex PCR reads using MiXCR and keeps one entry per CDR3 protein. Among hundreds of thousands of distinct CDR3 sequences listed, 11% to 15% were seen once. These data belong to a study of T cells in Graves' hyperthyroidism and ophthalmopathy. Stable Graves' hyperthyroidism meant no ophthalmopathy progression within 18 months. The study left out patients who had uncontrolled infection, other autoimmune disease, pregnancy or lactation. Every diagnosis used clinical symptoms, serum thyroxine and TRAb, thyroid ultrasound and orbital computed tomography. V was clipped by 5 bases and J by 4 bases, with 24 bases between them. The CDR3 loop spans 18 amino acids. Germline V CDR1 and CDR2: SEHNR, FQNEAQ (reference sequence).

Sequencing used blood. The TCR sequence derives from a young woman with Graves' hyperthyroidism. The chain joins TRBV7-9 to TRBJ2-1; tentative D call: TRBD2 (7 bases). The CDR3 bases are TGTGCCAGCAGCCCCCCGGTGGCGGGGGCCCTCGAATACAATGAGCAGTTCTTC. Amino acid sequence: CASSPPVAGALEYNEQFF.